Listed below are T cell receptor beta chains from one sample, sequenced in a study of cytomegalovirus exposure and HLA in healthy donors. TCRdb's copy holds only in-frame clones and misses some; the assay was immunoSEQ multiplex PCR. Of 150,000 to 250,000 clones in the sample, 70% to 90% are singletons; the top ten hold approximately 2.1%. Sequenced input: PBMCs. The receptors originated from a woman between 50 and 59 years old in good health and CMV-seronegative. Both conserved end residues are part of each CDR3. The order of the fields is V gene, D gene, clone size, J gene, CDR3 protein, CDR3 DNA. D genes are given only for firm matches. A clone size is listed for some rows: how often the clone was seen (once, few, many), or a class if it is expanded.

v_call: TRBV5-6; d_call: TRBD1; clone_size: .; j_call: TRBJ1-2; cdr3_aa: CASSHRGVNYGYTF; cdr3_nt: TGTGCCAGCAGCCACAGGGGGGTTAACTATGGCTACACCTTC
v_call: TRBV25-1; d_call: .; clone_size: .; j_call: TRBJ2-2; cdr3_aa: CASGDINTGELFF; cdr3_nt: TGTGCCAGCGGGGACATCAACACCGGGGAGCTGTTTTTT
v_call: TRBV5-1; d_call: TRBD2; clone_size: .; j_call: TRBJ2-5; cdr3_aa: CASSLPGLAEQETQYF; cdr3_nt: TGCGCCAGCAGCCTACCGGGACTAGCGGAGCAAGAGACCCAGTACTTC
v_call: TRBV7-3; d_call: TRBD1; clone_size: .; j_call: TRBJ2-7; cdr3_aa: CASSLTGGVLPYEQYF; cdr3_nt: TGTGCCAGCAGCTTGACAGGGGGCGTTCTTCCCTACGAGCAGTACTTC
v_call: TRBV5-4; d_call: TRBD2; clone_size: .; j_call: TRBJ2-7; cdr3_aa: CASSFSLAGGKYEQYF; cdr3_nt: TGTGCCAGCAGCTTTTCCCTAGCGGGAGGGAAGTACGAGCAGTACTTC
v_call: TRBV7-6; d_call: .; clone_size: .; j_call: TRBJ1-1; cdr3_aa: CASSPEVTEAFF; cdr3_nt: TGTGCCAGCAGCCCCGAGGTTACTGAAGCTTTCTTT
v_call: TRBV27; d_call: TRBD1; clone_size: .; j_call: TRBJ2-7; cdr3_aa: CASSLGPGQLYEQYF; cdr3_nt: TGTGCCAGCAGTTTAGGCCCGGGACAGCTCTACGAGCAGTACTTC
v_call: TRBV4-1; d_call: TRBD1; clone_size: once; j_call: TRBJ2-1; cdr3_aa: CASSQEGGTGAPHNEQFF; cdr3_nt: TGCGCCAGCAGCCAAGAAGGAGGGACAGGTGCGCCCCACAATGAGCAGTTCTTC
v_call: TRBV2; d_call: .; clone_size: .; j_call: TRBJ2-5; cdr3_aa: CASNRARETQYF; cdr3_nt: TGTGCCAGTAACAGGGCCAGGGAGACCCAGTACTTC
v_call: TRBV2; d_call: TRBD2; clone_size: .; j_call: TRBJ2-3; cdr3_aa: CASSETSGGADTQYF; cdr3_nt: TGTGCCAGCAGTGAGACTAGCGGGGGAGCAGATACGCAGTATTTT
v_call: TRBV12-2; d_call: .; clone_size: .; j_call: TRBJ2-1; cdr3_aa: CASRLFGGYEQFF; cdr3_nt: TGTGCAAGTCGCTTATTCGGGGGTTATGAGCAGTTCTTC
v_call: TRBV10-3; d_call: TRBD2; clone_size: .; j_call: TRBJ2-3; cdr3_aa: CAISGGASGRDTQYF; cdr3_nt: TGTGCCATCAGTGGTGGAGCCAGCGGGAGAGATACGCAGTATTTT
v_call: TRBV29-1; d_call: .; clone_size: .; j_call: TRBJ2-5; cdr3_aa: CSVGGLTRSGYQETQYF; cdr3_nt: TGCAGCGTTGGCGGTCTGACTAGGAGTGGGTACCAAGAGACCCAGTACTTC